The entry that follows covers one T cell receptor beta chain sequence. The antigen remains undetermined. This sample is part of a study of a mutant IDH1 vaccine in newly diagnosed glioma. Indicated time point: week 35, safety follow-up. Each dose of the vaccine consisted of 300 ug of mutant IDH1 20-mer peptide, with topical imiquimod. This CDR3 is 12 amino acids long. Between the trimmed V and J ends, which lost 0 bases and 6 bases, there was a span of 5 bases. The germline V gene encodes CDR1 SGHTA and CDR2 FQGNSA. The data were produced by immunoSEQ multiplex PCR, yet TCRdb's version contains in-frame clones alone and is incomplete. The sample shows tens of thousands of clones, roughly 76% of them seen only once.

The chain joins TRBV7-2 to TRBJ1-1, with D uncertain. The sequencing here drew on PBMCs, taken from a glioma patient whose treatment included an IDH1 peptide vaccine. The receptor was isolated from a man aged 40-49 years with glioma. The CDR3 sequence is CASSLAWAEAFF. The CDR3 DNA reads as TGTGCCAGCAGCTTAGCGTGGGCTGAAGCTTTCTTT.